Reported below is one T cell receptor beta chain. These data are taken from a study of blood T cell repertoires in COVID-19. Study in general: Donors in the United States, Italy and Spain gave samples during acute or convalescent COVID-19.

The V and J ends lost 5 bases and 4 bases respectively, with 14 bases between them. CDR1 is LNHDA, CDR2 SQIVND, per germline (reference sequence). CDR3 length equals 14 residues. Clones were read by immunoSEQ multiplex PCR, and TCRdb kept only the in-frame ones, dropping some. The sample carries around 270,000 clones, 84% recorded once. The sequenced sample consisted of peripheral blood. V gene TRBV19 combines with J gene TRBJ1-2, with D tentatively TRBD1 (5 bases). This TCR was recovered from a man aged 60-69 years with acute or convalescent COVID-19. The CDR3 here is CASSPGGAGYGYTF. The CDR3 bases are TGTGCCAGTAGTCCAGGAGGGGCCGGCTATGGCTACACCTTC.